The rows below give T cell receptor beta chains drawn from one sample of a study of CD8+ T cells in alopecia areata. Libraries were prepared by immunoSEQ multiplex PCR; TCRdb keeps only in-frame clonotypes and omits some of them. Counted here are more than 90,000 clones, around two fifths occurring once; the ten biggest clones make up 3% to 3.5%. The specimen was CD4+ T cells sorted from blood. These receptors were obtained from a human donor with alopecia areata. CDR3s include the opening cysteine and the closing phenylalanine or tryptophan. Fields, in order: D gene, clone size, J gene, V gene, CDR3 protein, CDR3 DNA. The D gene is left open where the match is weak. A clone size is listed for some rows: how often the clone was seen (once, few, many), or a class if it is expanded.

d_call: .
clone_size: .
j_call: TRBJ1-3
v_call: TRBV30
cdr3_aa: CAWSVRGVTIYF
cdr3_nt: TGTGCCTGGAGTGTACGGGGGGTCACCATATATTTT

d_call: .
clone_size: .
j_call: TRBJ2-1
v_call: TRBV5-1
cdr3_aa: CASSLAVGINANEQFF
cdr3_nt: TGCGCCAGCAGCTTGGCTGTAGGGATAAACGCAAATGAGCAGTTCTTC

d_call: TRBD1
clone_size: .
j_call: TRBJ2-3
v_call: TRBV5-1
cdr3_aa: CASSLGSPGQGTDTQYF
cdr3_nt: TGCGCCAGCAGCTTGGGGAGCCCGGGACAGGGGACGGATACGCAGTATTTT

d_call: .
clone_size: .
j_call: TRBJ2-1
v_call: TRBV4-1
cdr3_aa: CASSQVGRTNNEQFF
cdr3_nt: TGCGCCAGCAGCCAAGTTGGGCGGACCAACAATGAGCAGTTCTTC

d_call: TRBD1
clone_size: .
j_call: TRBJ1-1
v_call: TRBV7-3
cdr3_aa: CASSLGQGAGEAFF
cdr3_nt: TGTGCCAGCAGCCTAGGACAGGGGGCAGGTGAAGCTTTCTTT

d_call: TRBD2
clone_size: .
j_call: TRBJ2-3
v_call: TRBV28
cdr3_aa: CASSPRDYQDTQYF
cdr3_nt: TGTGCCAGCAGTCCCCGGGACTACCAAGATACGCAGTATTTT

d_call: .
clone_size: .
j_call: TRBJ2-5
v_call: TRBV5-1
cdr3_aa: CASSLVGYLQETQYF
cdr3_nt: TGCGCCAGCAGCTTGGTCGGCTATCTCCAAGAGACCCAGTACTTC

d_call: TRBD2
clone_size: .
j_call: TRBJ2-5
v_call: TRBV10-3
cdr3_aa: CAISERTSGGGQETQYF
cdr3_nt: TGTGCCATCAGTGAGAGGACTAGCGGGGGAGGTCAAGAGACCCAGTACTTC

d_call: TRBD1
clone_size: few
j_call: TRBJ1-1
v_call: TRBV5-4
cdr3_aa: CASTRTGNTEAFF
cdr3_nt: TGTGCCAGCACACGGACAGGGAACACTGAAGCTTTCTTT

d_call: TRBD1
clone_size: .
j_call: TRBJ2-7
v_call: TRBV28
cdr3_aa: CAGSPGQQPYEQYF
cdr3_nt: TGTGCCGGGTCCCCGGGACAGCAACCCTACGAGCAGTACTTC

d_call: .
clone_size: .
j_call: TRBJ2-5
v_call: TRBV29-1
cdr3_aa: CSVAQERTQYF
cdr3_nt: TGCAGCGTTGCTCAAGAGCGGACCCAGTACTTC

d_call: TRBD1
clone_size: .
j_call: TRBJ1-1
v_call: TRBV29-1
cdr3_aa: CSVSRDREHEAFF
cdr3_nt: TGCAGCGTTTCCCGGGACAGGGAACATGAAGCTTTCTTT

d_call: .
clone_size: .
j_call: TRBJ2-5
v_call: TRBV7-2
cdr3_aa: CASSLGLPEETQYF
cdr3_nt: TGTGCCAGCAGCTTAGGCCTACCAGAAGAGACCCAGTACTTC

d_call: TRBD2
clone_size: .
j_call: TRBJ2-5
v_call: TRBV5-1
cdr3_aa: CASSRAGGAGGGYQETQYF
cdr3_nt: TGCGCCAGCAGCCGAGCTGGTGGAGCGGGAGGTGGGTACCAAGAGACCCAGTACTTC

d_call: TRBD1
clone_size: .
j_call: TRBJ1-1
v_call: TRBV14
cdr3_aa: CASSGQGNTEAFF
cdr3_nt: TGTGCCAGCAGCGGACAGGGCAACACTGAAGCTTTCTTT

d_call: .
clone_size: .
j_call: TRBJ2-5
v_call: TRBV7-9
cdr3_aa: CASSLGALGTMETQYF
cdr3_nt: TGTGCCAGCAGCTTAGGAGCTCTTGGGACGATGGAGACCCAGTACTTC

d_call: .
clone_size: few
j_call: TRBJ1-1
v_call: TRBV29-1
cdr3_aa: CSVNHRDLTEAFF
cdr3_nt: TGCAGCGTCAACCATCGGGACCTCACTGAAGCTTTCTTT

d_call: .
clone_size: .
j_call: TRBJ2-7
v_call: TRBV27
cdr3_aa: CASSPTPAVLAYEQYF
cdr3_nt: TGTGCCAGCAGTCCGACCCCCGCGGTTTTGGCTTACGAGCAGTACTTC

d_call: TRBD1
clone_size: .
j_call: TRBJ2-7
v_call: TRBV27
cdr3_aa: CASSLMGTGAVEQYF
cdr3_nt: TGTGCCAGCAGTTTAATGGGGACAGGGGCCGTAGAGCAGTACTTC

d_call: TRBD2
clone_size: few
j_call: TRBJ2-7
v_call: TRBV7-9
cdr3_aa: CASSLAGGHEQYF
cdr3_nt: TGTGCCAGCAGTCTAGCGGGAGGGCACGAGCAGTACTTC

d_call: .
clone_size: few
j_call: TRBJ2-5
v_call: TRBV29-1
cdr3_aa: CSVENGGKTQYF
cdr3_nt: TGCAGCGTTGAGAACGGTGGAAAGACCCAGTACTTC

d_call: .
clone_size: .
j_call: TRBJ2-5
v_call: TRBV5-6
cdr3_aa: CASSLRETQYF
cdr3_nt: TGTGCCAGCAGCTTAAGGGAGACCCAGTACTTC

d_call: .
clone_size: .
j_call: TRBJ2-3
v_call: TRBV29-1
cdr3_aa: CSASTPVSTDTQYF
cdr3_nt: TGCAGCGCAAGTACTCCGGTTAGCACAGATACGCAGTATTTT

d_call: .
clone_size: .
j_call: TRBJ2-1
v_call: TRBV6-1
cdr3_aa: CASSELANEQFF
cdr3_nt: TGTGCCAGCAGTGAATTGGCAAATGAGCAGTTCTTC

d_call: .
clone_size: .
j_call: TRBJ1-5
v_call: TRBV23-1
cdr3_aa: CATSLRDVSNQPQHF
cdr3_nt: TGCGCCACCAGCCTAAGGGATGTTAGCAATCAGCCCCAGCATTTT

d_call: .
clone_size: few
j_call: TRBJ1-2
v_call: TRBV19
cdr3_aa: CASSIAPDSSYGYTF
cdr3_nt: TGTGCCAGTAGTATAGCACCCGACAGTTCCTATGGCTACACCTTC

d_call: .
clone_size: few
j_call: TRBJ1-5
v_call: TRBV29-1
cdr3_aa: CSVEIQGGQPQHF
cdr3_nt: TGCAGCGTTGAGATCCAGGGAGGTCAGCCCCAGCATTTT

d_call: .
clone_size: .
j_call: TRBJ1-2
v_call: TRBV29-1
cdr3_aa: CSVEVGANSYGYTF
cdr3_nt: TGCAGCGTTGAAGTGGGGGCAAATAGCTATGGCTACACCTTC

d_call: .
clone_size: .
j_call: TRBJ2-1
v_call: TRBV29-1
cdr3_aa: CSVVGGTEWSYNEQFF
cdr3_nt: TGCAGCGTTGTCGGCGGGACGGAGTGGTCCTACAATGAGCAGTTCTTC

d_call: TRBD2
clone_size: .
j_call: TRBJ2-3
v_call: TRBV5-1
cdr3_aa: CASSLEASGSTTDTQYF
cdr3_nt: TGCGCCAGCAGCTTGGAGGCTAGCGGGAGCACCACAGATACGCAGTATTTT

d_call: TRBD2
clone_size: few
j_call: TRBJ2-1
v_call: TRBV7-9
cdr3_aa: CASSLKTGGHNEQFF
cdr3_nt: TGTGCCAGCAGCTTAAAGACGGGGGGGCACAATGAGCAGTTCTTC

d_call: .
clone_size: few
j_call: TRBJ2-3
v_call: TRBV6-5
cdr3_aa: CASSYSSVVGTDTQYF
cdr3_nt: TGTGCCAGCAGTTACTCGTCGGTAGTAGGCACAGATACGCAGTATTTT

d_call: .
clone_size: .
j_call: TRBJ2-3
v_call: TRBV4-3
cdr3_aa: CASSQVPRSTDTQYF
cdr3_nt: TGCGCCAGCAGCCAAGTCCCCCGCAGCACAGATACGCAGTATTTT

d_call: .
clone_size: .
j_call: TRBJ2-3
v_call: TRBV7-2
cdr3_aa: CASSLQTLSTDTQYF
cdr3_nt: TGTGCCAGCAGCCTTCAGACCCTTAGCACAGATACGCAGTATTTT

d_call: .
clone_size: .
j_call: TRBJ2-7
v_call: TRBV7-2
cdr3_aa: CASSLGTYEQYF
cdr3_nt: TGTGCCAGCAGCTTAGGAACCTACGAGCAGTACTTC

d_call: .
clone_size: .
j_call: TRBJ2-5
v_call: TRBV5-1
cdr3_aa: CASSLPEETQYF
cdr3_nt: TGCGCCAGCAGCTTGCCGGAAGAGACCCAGTACTTC

d_call: TRBD2
clone_size: .
j_call: TRBJ2-7
v_call: TRBV27
cdr3_aa: CASEGTRAYEQYF
cdr3_nt: TGTGCCAGCGAAGGGACTAGAGCCTACGAGCAGTACTTC

d_call: .
clone_size: few
j_call: TRBJ2-3
v_call: TRBV29-1
cdr3_aa: CSVDETRIRTDTQYF
cdr3_nt: TGCAGCGTTGATGAGACTAGAATACGCACAGATACGCAGTATTTT

d_call: .
clone_size: .
j_call: TRBJ2-3
v_call: TRBV5-4
cdr3_aa: CASSPPGKGTDTQYF
cdr3_nt: TGTGCCAGCAGCCCTCCAGGCAAGGGCACAGATACGCAGTATTTT

d_call: .
clone_size: .
j_call: TRBJ2-3
v_call: TRBV5-4
cdr3_aa: CASSFTGSTDTQYF
cdr3_nt: TGTGCCAGCAGCTTCACAGGGAGCACAGATACGCAGTATTTT

d_call: TRBD2
clone_size: few
j_call: TRBJ2-1
v_call: TRBV18
cdr3_aa: CASSPPGLGGEQFF
cdr3_nt: TGTGCCAGCTCACCTCCGGGACTAGGAGGTGAGCAGTTCTTC

d_call: .
clone_size: few
j_call: TRBJ2-1
v_call: TRBV29-1
cdr3_aa: CSVRRYNEQFF
cdr3_nt: TGCAGCGTCCGACGGTACAATGAGCAGTTCTTC

d_call: TRBD1
clone_size: .
j_call: TRBJ1-5
v_call: TRBV27
cdr3_aa: CASSLRGQVLFLIEPQHF
cdr3_nt: TGTGCCAGCAGTCTCCGGGGACAGGTTCTTTTCCTAATCGAGCCCCAGCATTTT

d_call: .
clone_size: .
j_call: TRBJ1-1
v_call: TRBV30
cdr3_aa: CAWRVRDEAFF
cdr3_nt: TGTGCCTGGAGGGTCCGGGACGAAGCTTTCTTT

d_call: .
clone_size: .
j_call: TRBJ2-2
v_call: TRBV2
cdr3_aa: CASNKDNPTGELFF
cdr3_nt: TGTGCCAGCAATAAGGACAACCCGACCGGGGAGCTGTTTTTT

d_call: TRBD2
clone_size: few
j_call: TRBJ2-3
v_call: TRBV7-2
cdr3_aa: CASSHPSGRGGAIWF
cdr3_nt: TGTGCCAGCAGCCATCCGTCAGGGCGCGGGGGGGCGATATGGTTT

d_call: TRBD1
clone_size: few
j_call: TRBJ2-2
v_call: TRBV5-5
cdr3_aa: CASSLWTGGIGGELFF
cdr3_nt: TGTGCCAGCAGCCTCTGGACAGGGGGCATTGGCGGGGAGCTGTTTTTT

d_call: TRBD1
clone_size: .
j_call: TRBJ2-5
v_call: TRBV7-2
cdr3_aa: CASSLGQQETQYF
cdr3_nt: TGTGCCAGCAGCTTGGGACAGCAAGAGACCCAGTACTTC

d_call: .
clone_size: few
j_call: TRBJ2-7
v_call: TRBV28
cdr3_aa: CASSWDLTYEQYF
cdr3_nt: TGTGCCAGCAGTTGGGACTTAACCTACGAGCAGTACTTC

d_call: TRBD2
clone_size: .
j_call: TRBJ2-3
v_call: TRBV29-1
cdr3_aa: CSAMKIGGSSDTQYF
cdr3_nt: TGCAGCGCGATGAAGATAGGCGGGAGCTCAGATACGCAGTATTTT

d_call: .
clone_size: .
j_call: TRBJ2-3
v_call: TRBV7-9
cdr3_aa: CASSLTDTQYF
cdr3_nt: TGTGCCAGCAGCCTGACAGATACGCAGTATTTT

d_call: TRBD1
clone_size: .
j_call: TRBJ2-7
v_call: TRBV28
cdr3_aa: CASSFAGGSYEQYF
cdr3_nt: TGTGCCAGCAGTTTTGCAGGGGGCTCCTACGAGCAGTACTTC

d_call: .
clone_size: .
j_call: TRBJ1-5
v_call: TRBV30
cdr3_aa: CAWSDGGDAINQPQHF
cdr3_nt: TGTGCCTGGAGTGATGGGGGCGACGCGATTAATCAGCCCCAGCATTTT

d_call: TRBD1
clone_size: .
j_call: TRBJ1-5
v_call: TRBV29-1
cdr3_aa: CSVRTGGGGQPQHF
cdr3_nt: TGCAGCGTCAGGACAGGGGGTGGAGGTCAGCCCCAGCATTTT

d_call: TRBD2
clone_size: few
j_call: TRBJ2-1
v_call: TRBV29-1
cdr3_aa: CSVEGRGGFLSYNEQFF
cdr3_nt: TGCAGCGTTGAAGGACGGGGGGGCTTCCTCTCCTACAATGAGCAGTTCTTC

d_call: .
clone_size: few
j_call: TRBJ2-1
v_call: TRBV30
cdr3_aa: CACNLGSNEQFF
cdr3_nt: TGTGCCTGTAACCTGGGTAGCAATGAGCAGTTCTTC

d_call: TRBD2
clone_size: few
j_call: TRBJ2-7
v_call: TRBV4-1
cdr3_aa: CASSQGQASGSYEQYF
cdr3_nt: TGCGCCAGCAGCCAAGGGCAGGCTAGCGGGAGCTACGAGCAGTACTTC

d_call: .
clone_size: .
j_call: TRBJ1-1
v_call: TRBV25-1
cdr3_aa: CASSDPRENTEAFF
cdr3_nt: TGTGCCAGCAGTGATCCCAGAGAAAACACTGAAGCTTTCTTT

d_call: .
clone_size: .
j_call: TRBJ2-7
v_call: TRBV29-1
cdr3_aa: CSVDERDMTTYEQYF
cdr3_nt: TGCAGCGTTGATGAAAGGGACATGACAACCTACGAGCAGTACTTC